The rows below give T cell receptor beta chains drawn from one sample of a study of tumor and adjacent non-tumor tissue in lung cancer. Each CDR3 protein is one row after TCRdb ran MiXCR on the multiplex PCR reads. In the table there are 68,000 or so distinct CDR3 sequences, 60% of which are singletons. The sample consisted of lung tumor tissue. Receptors originate from a man over 45 with non-small cell lung cancer. The CDR3 runs from the conserved cysteine through the conserved F or W. The D gene is left open where the match is weak. Only some rows state a clone size, as once, few, many or a class for expanded clones.

D	J	size	V	CDR3	DNA
-	TRBJ2-3	-	TRBV11-3	CASSVYGGDTQYF	TGTGCCAGCAGCGTCTATGGGGGAGATACGCAGTATTTT
TRBD2	TRBJ2-1	-	TRBV11-3	CANSIAGKAVNEQFF	TGTGCCAACAGCATAGCGGGCAAGGCTGTCAATGAGCAGTTCTTC
-	TRBJ2-1	-	TRBV11-3	CASSPSPIGGEQLF	TGTGCCAGCAGCCCTTCCCCTATCGGGGGTGAGCAGTTATTC
-	TRBJ1-1	-	TRBV30	CARGFYTEAFF	TGTGCCAGGGGTTTTTATACTGAAGCTTTCTTT
TRBD1	TRBJ2-7	many	TRBV11-2	CASSQGTGGARSYEQYF	TGTGCCAGCAGTCAGGGGACAGGGGGCGCGAGGTCCTACGAGCAGTACTTC
TRBD2	TRBJ2-7	-	TRBV12-3/TRBV12-4	CANSSSGGATYAQYF	TGTGCCAACAGCTCTAGCGGGGGGGCCACATACGCGCAGTACTTC
-	TRBJ2-7	many	TRBV5-4	CASSLGGTQPPQYF	TGTGCCAGCAGCTTGGGGGGGACGCAACCTCCGCAGTACTTC
-	TRBJ1-3	-	TRBV4-1	CVNSLADPPGNTIYF	TGCGTCAACAGCCTCGCGGATCCCCCTGGAAACACCATATATTTT
-	TRBJ2-1	-	TRBV28	CASSLLAWEQFF	TGTGCCAGCAGTTTATTGGCCTGGGAGCAGTTCTTC
TRBD2	TRBJ2-7	-	TRBV10-3	CTISPERELEQYF	TGTACCATCAGCCCCGAGCGGGAGCTCGAGCAGTACTTC
-	TRBJ2-1	-	TRBV20-1	CSATRGETVDELFF	TGCAGTGCCACTAGGGGGGAGACCGTGGATGAGCTGTTCTTC
TRBD2	TRBJ2-3	many	TRBV10-2	CAARGGATDTQYF	TGCGCCGCCCGCGGGGGGGCCACAGATACGCAGTATTTT
TRBD1	TRBJ2-1	-	TRBV28	CASSLRQGTYTEQFF	TGTGCCAGCAGTTTGCGACAGGGTACCTACACTGAGCAGTTCTTC